This T cell receptor (beta chain) is drawn from a study of cytomegalovirus exposure and HLA in healthy donors. Overall study results and limits: Cytomegalovirus-associated TCR beta chains were listed, numbering approximately 150.

On this clone: Its matching antigen is unknown.

Both 60 Vbeta primers and 13 Jbeta primers went into the PCR. Per the authors' pipeline: In a later analysis, the count reached 82 million or so unique TCR beta chains, with roughly 9.9 million shared. Produced via immunoSEQ multiplex PCR; TCRdb's table is partial and in-frame only. D and trimming were read from the DNA, whereas the V and J calls and clone size are those reported in that table. The sample lists about 160,000 clones, 70% to 85% occurring once. The source material was PBMCs. This sequence was found in a man aged 25 to 40 in good health and CMV-seropositive.

CDR3: CASKETGVETQYF. The CDR3 DNA reads TGTGCCAGCAAGGAGACAGGGGTAGAGACCCAGTACTTC. The chain carries TRBV2 and TRBJ2-5, with TRBD1 matching over 8 bases. V lost 7 bases, J lost 4 bases, and 5 bases stayed unmatched. The germline gives CDR1 SNHLY, CDR2 FYNNEI. CDR3 length: 13 amino acids.